These 11 T cell receptor beta chains were all obtained from the same sample, sequenced in a study of shared clonotypes between healthy human individuals. The data were produced by immunoSEQ multiplex PCR, yet TCRdb's version contains in-frame clones alone and is incomplete. The data show around 720,000 clones, around four fifths seen once. Sequenced input: memory CD4+ T cells sorted from blood. Subset defined: CD45RA-negative fraction. The receptors here all came from a woman aged 25 to 39 in good health.

V usage is TRBV7-7 and J usage is TRBJ2-1; 11 bases map to TRBD2. With V trimmed by 5 bases and J by 3 bases, 3 bases remained unmatched. Per germline, CDR1 SSHAT and CDR2 FNYEAQ (reference sequence). This CDR3 region has 15 residues. The CDR3 here is CASSPGLADYNEQFF. For the CDR3, the DNA is TGTGCCAGCAGCCCGGGACTAGCGGACTACAATGAGCAGTTCTTC.

The CDR3 sequence is CASSMTAGEKLFF. CDR3 sequence (DNA): TGCGCCAGCAGCATGACGGCGGGCGAAAAACTGTTTTTT. The chain uses TRBV5-1 and TRBJ1-4; the D is unclear. Germline V lookup: CDR1 SGHRS, CDR2 YFSETQ. V was cut by 4 bases and J by 8 bases, with 12 bases left in between. This CDR3 spans 13 amino acids.

The chain carries TRBV11-2 and TRBJ1-1; 7 bases map to TRBD1. The CDR3 contains 14 residues. J lost 6 bases, V lost 5 bases, and 9 bases had no gene match. From germline, CDR1 is SGHAT and CDR2 FQNNGV. The CDR3 region is CASSRRTGGAEAFF. In DNA form, the CDR3 reads TGTGCCAGCAGCCGACGGACAGGAGGAGCTGAAGCTTTCTTT.

As concerns this clone: This may stem from a read error, because a much larger clone lies one nucleotide away. CDR3 residues: CASRRTERAEALF. The CDR3 nucleotides are TGTGCCAGCAGGCGGACAGAAAGGGCTGAAGCTCTCTTT. The V and J genes are TRBV2 and TRBJ1-1; perhaps TRBD1 as D (6 bases). CDR3 length: 13 amino acids. Germline CDR1 is SNHLY and CDR2 is FYNNEI.

This clone was detected a few times. The chain couples TRBV15 to TRBJ1-2, with D uncertain. Per germline, CDR1 LNHNV and CDR2 YYDKDF (reference sequence). The CDR3 is 13 residues long. V lost 1 base and J lost 8, with 11 bases in between. Here the CDR3 reads CATSRGGAGGYTF. The CDR3 bases are TGTGCCACCAGCAGAGGCGGCGCCGGCGGCTACACCTTC.

The rearrangement uses TRBV27 and TRBJ2-3; 11 bases map to TRBD1. Germline CDR1 is MNHEY and CDR2 is SMNVEV (reference sequence). V shed 3 bases and J 4 bases; nucleotides not matched to a gene: 3. There are 15 residues in the CDR3. The DNA of the CDR3 is TGTGCCAGCAGTTTTCCGGGACAGGGGGCAGATACGCAGTATTTT. Its protein is CASSFPGQGADTQYF.

The chain joins TRBV27 to TRBJ1-2; 7 bases fit TRBD1. The ends lost 6 bases at V and 4 bases at J; junction bases unmatched: 5. The CDR3 sequence is 13 residues long. CDR1 MNHEY and CDR2 SMNVEV come from the germline V gene (reference sequence). DNA for the CDR3: TGTGCCAGCAGCCTGACAGGGAGCTATGGCTACACCTTC. Protein: CASSLTGSYGYTF.

The chain joins TRBV7-9 to TRBJ2-1; 7 nucleotides line up with TRBD2. The CDR3 is 14 residues long. Germline CDR1 SEHNR, CDR2 FQNEAQ (reference sequence). V trimming: 2 bases; J trimming: 10 bases; junction bases outside the gene matches: 8. DNA of the CDR3: TGTGCCAGCAGCTTATCCAGCGGGATCGTCGAGCAGTTCTTC. It translates to CASSLSSGIVEQFF.

The rearrangement links TRBV30 to TRBJ2-5; D may match TRBD1 or TRBD2 (5 bases each). The V end was cut by 0 bases, the J end by 3 bases, with 14 bases between. This CDR3 region has 15 residues. Germline V gene data show CDR1 as GTSNPN and CDR2 as SVGIG (reference sequence). CDR3 protein: CAWSVQLGTKETQYF. The CDR3 bases are TGTGCCTGGAGTGTTCAGTTAGGGACGAAAGAGACCCAGTACTTC.

The CDR3 region is CASSWDTPNEKLFF. The CDR3 DNA is TGTGCCAGTAGTTGGGACACGCCTAATGAAAAACTGTTTTTT. V usage is TRBV19 and J usage is TRBJ1-4; a weak D match, TRBD1 (6 bases). CDR1 LNHDA and CDR2 SQIVND come from the germline V gene (reference sequence). Trimming removed 5 bases from V and 3 bases from J, with 10 bases in between. This CDR3 has 14 residues. Using reference TRBV19 and TRBJ1-4 for the parts outside the CDR3, the full variable domain is DGGITQSPKYLFRKEGQNVTLSCEQNLNHDAMYWYRQDPGQGLRLIYYSQIVNDFQKGDIAEGYSVSREKKESFPLTVTSAQKNPTAFYLCASSWDTPNEKLFFGSGTQLSVL.

V and J are TRBV28 and TRBJ1-2; D remains ambiguous. The CDR3 length is 13 residues. Germline lookup yields CDR1 MDHEN and CDR2 SYDVKM. Between the trimmed V and J ends, which lost 6 bases and 8 bases, there was a span of 16 bases. Here the CDR3 DNA reads TGTGCCAGCAGAGACCCCGGGCAGCTAGGCTACACCTTC. Amino acid sequence: CASRDPGQLGYTF.